These 26 T cell receptor beta chains share one sample of origin, sequenced in a study of human T cells and chemical hapten exposure. TCRdb reprocessed the 5' RACE reads with MiXCR, giving one entry per CDR3 protein. This sample has 120,000 to 150,000 distinct CDR3 sequences, with around 4% found just once. Total RNA was isolated from unfractionated whole blood. These receptors came from a female donor in good health.

This clonotype came up many times. The chain recombines TRBV13 with TRBJ2-1; the D gene could be TRBD1 or TRBD2 (5 bases each). This CDR3 is 11 amino acids long. CDR1 and CDR2 (germline): PRHDT, FYEKMQ (reference sequence). V was cut by 5 bases and J by 10 bases, with 9 bases left in between. The chain's CDR3 is CASSRGREQFF. CDR3 in DNA: TGTGCCAGCAGCCGGGGCCGAGAGCAGTTCTTC.

This clonotype was detected ten times or more. This chain links TRBV20-1 with TRBJ1-1; D might be TRBD1 (6 bases). This CDR3 contains 14 residues. V was trimmed by 6 bases and J by 0 bases, leaving 14 bases between them. CDR1 is DFQATT and CDR2 is SNEGSKA in the germline V gene (reference sequence). The CDR3 region has the DNA TGCAGTGCACCTGCAGGGGCCGTGAACACTGAAGCTTTCTTT. Translated: CSAPAGAVNTEAFF.

This clonotype was observed at least ten times. The chain links TRBV2 to TRBJ1-2, with D hard to call. CDR1 is SNHLY, CDR2 FYNNEI, per germline. Between the trimmed V and J ends, which lost 4 bases and 7 bases, there was a span of 10 bases. The CDR3 has 12 residues. This chain's CDR3 is CASSGEESGYTF. DNA for the CDR3: TGTGCCAGCAGTGGAGAAGAGAGTGGCTACACCTTC.

At least ten counts were recorded for this clonotype. The genes are TRBV28 and TRBJ2-7; D perhaps matches TRBD1 (6 bases). V lost 7 bases, J lost 0 bases, and 13 bases lay in between. The CDR3 consists of 14 residues. In germline, CDR1 is MDHEN, CDR2 SYDVKM. CDR3 bases: TGTGCCAGCAATGATCCAGGGGACTCCTACGAGCAGTACTTC. Translating gives CASNDPGDSYEQYF.

The chain combines TRBV28 with TRBJ2-6; 11 bases are shared with TRBD1. The CDR3 runs 15 residues. Germline CDR1 reads MDHEN; CDR2 reads SYDVKM. V gave up 5 bases and J gave up 4 bases; unmatched junction bases: 1. CDR3 nucleotide sequence: TGTGCCAGCAGTGGACAGGGGGCCGGGGCCAACGTCCTGACTTTC. It codes for CASSGQGAGANVLTF.

This clonotype has ten or more counts. This chain joins TRBV29-1 and TRBJ1-2; D not certain. Germline CDR1 SQVTM, CDR2 ANQGSEA. V shed 5 bases and J shed 3 bases, with 10 bases lying between them. The CDR3 runs 12 residues. Here the CDR3 reads CSVFKRDYGYTF. DNA of the CDR3: TGCAGCGTTTTCAAACGGGACTATGGCTACACCTTC.

The table lists this clonotype with many counts. This chain uses TRBV9 with TRBJ2-3, with TRBD2 matching 9 bases. CDR3 length equals 14 residues. Germline V gene lookup returns CDR1 SGDLS and CDR2 YYNGEE. The ends lost 5 bases at V and 3 bases at J; junction bases unmatched: 4. The CDR3 nucleotides are TGTGCCAGCAGTGGGACTAGCCCTACAGATACGCAGTATTTT. Translating gives CASSGTSPTDTQYF.

This clonotype was picked up many times. V is TRBV20-1 and J is TRBJ2-3; D possibly corresponds to TRBD1 (5 bases). There are 15 residues in the CDR3. Looked up from germline, CDR1 is DFQATT and CDR2 is SNEGSKA (reference sequence). Trimming left V 1 base short and J 3 bases short, with 14 bases between. Here the CDR3 reads CSARGGSQLTDTQYF. The DNA of the CDR3 is TGCAGTGCTAGAGGGGGCTCCCAATTGACAGATACGCAGTATTTT.

This clonotype was picked up many times. This chain uses TRBV9 with TRBJ2-3; possible D gene TRBD1, 5 bases. The CDR3 extends over 16 amino acids. In germline, CDR1 is SGDLS, CDR2 YYNGEE. Between the trimmed V and J ends, which lost 3 bases and 2 bases, there was a span of 16 bases. The CDR3 region is CASSGGLYGHTDTQYF. The CDR3 region has the DNA TGTGCCAGCAGCGGGGGCCTTTATGGCCACACAGATACGCAGTATTTT.

This clonotype was seen many times. The gene calls are TRBV18 and TRBJ1-1; D is perhaps TRBD1 (5 bases). Germline CDR1 KGHSH, CDR2 LQKENI. Trimming took off 2 bases at V and 2 bases at J, with 15 bases between the two ends. The length of the CDR3 is 16 residues. As DNA, the CDR3 is TGTGCCAGCTCACCAACAGGTCGAATCGGAAACACTGAAGCTTTCTTT. Amino acid sequence: CASSPTGRIGNTEAFF.

This clonotype has ten or more counts. This chain links TRBV5-1 with TRBJ1-2; D remains unclear. There are 18 residues in the CDR3. The V and J ends lost 4 bases and 2 bases respectively, with 24 bases between them. From germline, CDR1 is SGHRS and CDR2 YFSETQ. Here the CDR3 DNA reads TGCGCCAGCAGCGCACAGCCCCCTCGATCCGACCCCAACTATGGCTACACCTTC. Translating gives CASSAQPPRSDPNYGYTF.

This clonotype showed up many times. CDR3 in DNA: TGCAGTGCTAGAGGAGCAGGGCAGACCCAGTACTTC. Translating gives CSARGAGQTQYF. The rearrangement joins TRBV20-1 to TRBJ2-5; possible D gene TRBD1, 5 bases. This CDR3 region has 12 residues. V shed 1 base and J shed 6 bases, with 9 bases lying between them. In germline, CDR1 is DFQATT, CDR2 SNEGSKA (reference sequence).

This clonotype was detected many times. The gene calls are TRBV5-1 and TRBJ2-7; TRBD1 matches 7 bases. V dropped 3 bases and J dropped 1; count of bases not matched to a gene: 1. This CDR3 is 13 amino acids long. Germline assignment: CDR1 SGHRS and CDR2 YFSETQ. Here the CDR3 DNA reads TGCGCCAGCAGCTGGGACAGTTCCTACGAGCAGTACTTC. Its translation: CASSWDSSYEQYF.

In its sample, this clonotype was seen many times. This chain joins TRBV10-3 and TRBJ2-3, with TRBD2 matching 7 bases. V trimming: 9 bases; J trimming: 0 bases; junction bases outside the gene matches: 6. The CDR3 totals 14 residues. Germline CDR1 and CDR2: ENHRY and SYGVKD. CDR3: CAIASGSSTDTQYF. The CDR3 region has the DNA TGTGCCATTGCTAGCGGTTCTAGCACAGATACGCAGTATTTT.

The chain is built from TRBV7-9 and TRBJ1-1; no firm D call. Per germline, CDR1 SEHNR and CDR2 FQNEAQ (reference sequence). CDR3 size: 12 residues. V lost 3 bases and J 4 bases, leaving 6 bases between the germline ends. For the CDR3, the DNA is TGTGCCAGCAGCTTTGATACCACTGAAGCTTTCTTT. Its protein product is CASSFDTTEAFF.

At least ten counts were recorded for this clonotype. The J gene is TRBJ2-1, the V gene TRBV6-5; 9 bases align to TRBD1. The germline V gene encodes CDR1 MNHEY and CDR2 SVGAGI. Trimming took 8 bases from V and 9 from J; bases not matched to a gene: 14. This CDR3 comprises 15 residues. The CDR3 DNA is TGTGCCAGCTCCACAGGGGGCGCGGGTGTCGCTGAGCAGTTCTTC. Translated, it gives CASSTGGAGVAEQFF.

This clonotype was recorded at least ten times. The J gene is TRBJ1-6, the V gene TRBV27; the D gene is possibly TRBD1 (6 bases). The CDR3 has 16 residues. From germline, CDR1 is MNHEY and CDR2 SMNVEV (reference sequence). V was pared by 5 bases and J by 2 bases, with 13 bases between. Here the CDR3 reads CASSATGKTYNSPLHF. CDR3 coding DNA: TGTGCCAGCAGTGCCACAGGGAAGACCTATAATTCACCCCTCCACTTT.

The sample holds many counts of this clonotype. The chain couples TRBV7-2 to TRBJ2-5; D is perhaps TRBD2 (6 bases). The CDR3 totals 15 residues. Germline loops: CDR1 SGHTA, CDR2 FQGNSA. Between the trimmed V and J ends, which lost 8 bases and 2 bases, there was a span of 18 bases. The DNA of the CDR3 is TGTGCCAGCGAAAAACTGAGGGGACTTCAAGAGACCCAGTACTTC. Protein product: CASEKLRGLQETQYF.

In this sample, this clonotype turned up many times. The chain uses TRBV7-2 and TRBJ2-1; D gene uncertain. The CDR3 is 14 amino acids. CDR1 is SGHTA and CDR2 is FQGNSA in the germline V gene. Trimming removed 5 bases at V and 0 bases at J, with 8 bases between. The CDR3 sequence is CASSTAFSYNEQFF. As DNA, the CDR3 is TGTGCCAGCAGCACCGCATTCTCCTACAATGAGCAGTTCTTC.

This clonotype was seen at least ten times. The V gene is TRBV7-2, the J gene TRBJ1-2; TRBD1 matches 10 bases. The germline CDR1 and CDR2 sequences are SGHTA and FQGNSA. This CDR3 is 19 amino acids long. Trimming at V came to 2 bases and at J to 0 bases, leaving 12 bases not matched to a gene. Here the CDR3 reads CASSLMPRFGTGANYGYTF. CDR3 DNA: TGTGCCAGCAGCTTAATGCCGCGGTTTGGGACAGGGGCTAACTATGGCTACACCTTC.

This clonotype came up many times. The chain carries TRBV28 and TRBJ1-1; unclear D gene. Trimming left V 4 bases short and J 9 bases short, with 12 bases between. The CDR3 contains 12 residues. Per the germline V gene, CDR1 is MDHEN and CDR2 is SYDVKM. The CDR3 coding sequence is TGTGCCAGCAGTTCCCCTTCCTCCAAAGCTTTCTTT. It encodes CASSSPSSKAFF.

The chain is built from TRBV19 and TRBJ1-2; 7 positions match TRBD1. V lost 9 bases, J lost 4 bases, and 23 bases stayed unmatched. Germline loops: CDR1 LNHDA, CDR2 SQIVND (reference sequence). The length of the CDR3 is 18 residues. The CDR3: CASQRPGQYSKIPYGYTF. The CDR3 coding sequence is TGTGCCAGCCAACGACCGGGACAGTATTCAAAGATTCCCTATGGCTACACCTTC.

This clonotype was found many times. The CDR3 reads CASSLGLAGGPRTDTQYF. In DNA, the CDR3 is TGCGCCAGCAGCTTGGGACTAGCGGGGGGCCCTCGCACAGATACGCAGTATTTT. The chain links TRBV5-1 to TRBJ2-3; 13 nucleotides match TRBD2. The CDR3 spans 18 residues. The germline CDR1 and CDR2 sequences are SGHRS and YFSETQ. V lost 0 bases, J lost 1 base, and 5 bases stayed unmatched.

This clonotype was seen many times. The chain combines TRBV12-3 or TRBV12-4 with TRBJ2-7; D is unclear. The CDR3 contains 14 residues. V was pared by 7 bases and J by 3 bases, with 16 bases between. In DNA form, the CDR3 reads TGTGCCAGCACCCACTCATATCCCGGCTACGAGCAGTACTTC. This codes for CASTHSYPGYEQYF.

Ten or more counts support this clonotype. The chain links TRBV19 to TRBJ2-7, with no clear D. The ends were cut back, 1 base at V and 2 bases at J, with 9 bases in the middle. The CDR3 extends over 14 amino acids. The germline gives CDR1 LNHDA, CDR2 SQIVND (reference sequence). The CDR3 protein is CASSIGGGTYEQYF. For the CDR3, the DNA is TGTGCCAGTAGTATAGGAGGCGGAACCTACGAGCAGTACTTC. Looking up the rest from reference TRBV19 and TRBJ2-7 gives the full variable domain: DGGITQSPKYLFRKEGQNVTLSCEQNLNHDAMYWYRQDPGQGLRLIYYSQIVNDFQKGDIAEGYSVSREKKESFPLTVTSAQKNPTAFYLCASSIGGGTYEQYFGPGTRLTVT.

Ten or more counts support this clonotype. This chain connects TRBV9 to TRBJ2-7; D remains unclear. The germline V gene has CDR1 SGDLS and CDR2 YYNGEE. Trimming left V 0 bases short and J 2 bases short, with 12 bases between. This CDR3 spans 15 amino acids. The CDR3 loop is CASSVELGSTYEQYF. CDR3 DNA sequence: TGTGCCAGCAGCGTAGAGTTGGGCAGCACCTACGAGCAGTACTTC.